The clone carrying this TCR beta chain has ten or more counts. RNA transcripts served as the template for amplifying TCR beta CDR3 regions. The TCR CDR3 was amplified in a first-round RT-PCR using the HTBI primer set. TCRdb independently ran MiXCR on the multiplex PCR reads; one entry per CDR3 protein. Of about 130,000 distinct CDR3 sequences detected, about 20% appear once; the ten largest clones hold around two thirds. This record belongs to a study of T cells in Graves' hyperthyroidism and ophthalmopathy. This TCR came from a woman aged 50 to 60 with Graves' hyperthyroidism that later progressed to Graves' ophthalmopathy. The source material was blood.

The chain's CDR3 is CSAHVLADHTDTQYF. The DNA for the CDR3 is TGCAGTGCACATGTCCTAGCGGACCACACAGATACGCAGTATTTT. This chain joins TRBV20-1 and TRBJ2-3, with 7 bases aligning to TRBD2. Germline trimming cut 6 bases from V and 2 bases from J; bases unmatched to any gene: 11. The germline V gene encodes CDR1 DFQATT and CDR2 SNEGSKA (reference sequence). CDR3 size: 15 residues.